Listed here are 18 T cell receptor beta chains from one sample, sequenced in a study of CD8 T cells in Susac syndrome. An amount of RNA that ranged from roughly 0.45 to 1 ug was reverse transcribed with random hexamers. In TCRdb, the immunoSEQ multiplex PCR reads were re-called with MiXCR into one record per CDR3 protein. Of 150,000 to 200,000 distinct CDR3 sequences listed, roughly 95% are singletons. The specimen was CD4+ T cells from PBMCs. These receptors originate from a human donor in good health.

As DNA, the CDR3 is TGCAGTGCACTCACAGGGGCTATGAACACTGAAGCTTTCTTT. Its protein product is CSALTGAMNTEAFF. The V call is TRBV20-1, the J call TRBJ1-1; 7 positions match TRBD1. The CDR3 covers 14 residues. V shed 6 bases and J 0 bases; nucleotides not matched to a gene: 7. Germline V gene lookup returns CDR1 DFQATT and CDR2 SNEGSKA (reference sequence).

This chain joins TRBV3-1 and TRBJ2-3; the D is unclear. Germline loops: CDR1 LGHDT, CDR2 YNNKEL (reference sequence). The CDR3 is 12 residues long. V lost 1 base, J lost 6 bases, and 5 bases lay in between. In DNA, the CDR3 is TGTGCCAGCAGCCAAGTTTACGATACGCAGTATTTT. Translated, it gives CASSQVYDTQYF.

This clonotype appeared once. V and J are TRBV9 and TRBJ2-2, with D tentatively TRBD1 or TRBD2 (5 bases each). V lost 0 bases, J lost 6 bases, and 9 bases lay in between. In germline, CDR1 is SGDLS, CDR2 YYNGEE. The length of the CDR3 is 14 residues. The CDR3 bases are TGTGCCAGCAGCGTAGATGGGGGACCCGGGGAGCTGTTTTTT. This encodes CASSVDGGPGELFF.

CDR3 in amino acids: CSATGLANSYEQYF. The CDR3 nucleotides are TGCAGTGCCACGGGACTCGCGAACTCCTACGAGCAGTACTTC. This chain connects TRBV20-1 to TRBJ2-7; possible D gene TRBD2, 6 bases. From germline, CDR1 is DFQATT and CDR2 SNEGSKA (reference sequence). The V and J ends lost 6 bases and 0 bases respectively, with 15 bases between them. The CDR3 loop spans 14 amino acids.

The chain joins TRBV3-1 to TRBJ1-6; D is ambiguous. Trimming shortened V by 4 bases and J by 2 bases, and 6 bases separated the two germline ends. CDR3 length: 14 amino acids. CDR1 is LGHDT, CDR2 YNNKEL, per germline (reference sequence). CDR3 nucleotide sequence: TGTGCCAGCAGCCGCGGGACCTATAATTCACCCCTCCACTTT. As protein: CASSRGTYNSPLHF. Supplemented by reference TRBV3-1 and TRBJ1-6, the full variable domain reads DTAVSQTPKYLVTQMGNDKSIKCEQNLGHDTMYWYKQDSKKFLKIMFSYNNKELIINETVPNRFSPKSPDKAHLNLHINSLELGDSAVYFCASSRGTYNSPLHFGNGTRLTVT.

This clonotype has only a few counts. The genes are TRBV30 and TRBJ2-3; D tentatively fits TRBD1 or TRBD2 (6 bases each). CDR1 is GTSNPN and CDR2 is SVGIG in the germline V gene (reference sequence). The ends were cut back, 3 bases at V and 4 bases at J, with 8 bases in the middle. The CDR3 sequence is 12 residues long. In DNA form, the CDR3 reads TGTGCCTGGAGCGGGGGCGCAGATACGCAGTATTTT. Residues: CAWSGGADTQYF.

The rearrangement links TRBV7-3 to TRBJ2-2; D gene ambiguous. The CDR3 runs 17 residues. Trimming took 0 bases from V and 2 from J, leaving 13 bases between them. The germline gives CDR1 SGHTA, CDR2 FQGTGA. The CDR3 nucleotides are TGTGCCAGCAGCTTAACTGGGTCCCTCAAAAACACCGGGGAGCTGTTTTTT. As protein: CASSLTGSLKNTGELFF. Using reference TRBV7-3 and TRBJ2-2 for the parts outside the CDR3, the full variable domain is GAGVSQTPSNKVTEKGKYVELRCDPISGHTALYWYRQSLGQGPEFLIYFQGTGAADDSGLPNDRFFAVRPEGSVSTLKIQRTERGDSAVYLCASSLTGSLKNTGELFFGEGSRLTVL.

This sequence joins TRBV2 and TRBJ2-5; no firm D call. Trimming removed 0 bases at V and 4 bases at J, with 9 bases between. CDR3 size: 14 residues. Germline CDR1 reads SNHLY; CDR2 reads FYNNEI. CDR3 residues: CASSEAPLGETQYF. CDR3 nucleotide sequence: TGTGCCAGCAGTGAAGCCCCCCTGGGAGAGACCCAGTACTTC.

The V call is TRBV7-9, the J call TRBJ2-1, with a possible D match to TRBD2 (6 bases). The V end lost 4 bases, the J end lost 9 bases, and 19 bases lay between the germline ends. Per germline, CDR1 SEHNR and CDR2 FQNEAQ (reference sequence). The CDR3 extends over 15 amino acids. This CDR3 reads CASSSRGGGVGEQFF. The CDR3 bases are TGTGCCAGCAGCTCCCGTGGAGGAGGGGTCGGTGAGCAGTTCTTC. The full variable domain, its missing parts supplied by reference TRBV7-9 and TRBJ2-1, is DTGVSQNPRHKITKRGQNVTFRCDPISEHNRLYWYRQTLGQGPEFLTYFQNEAQLEKSRLLSDRFSAERPKGSFSTLEIQRTEQGDSAMYLCASSSRGGGVGEQFFGPGTRLTVL.

The CDR3 is CASSQGGVRFF. The CDR3 DNA reads as TGTGCCAGCAGCCAAGGGGGGGTACGGTTCTTC. This chain connects TRBV3-1 to TRBJ2-1; weak D call: TRBD2 (6 bases). The V gene's germline CDR1 is LGHDT and CDR2 YNNKEL (reference sequence). Trimming pared 1 base from V and 15 bases from J, leaving 10 bases between. This CDR3 is built from 11 residues.

The chain recombines TRBV20-1 with TRBJ1-2; tentatively, D is TRBD1 (6 bases). Germline V gene data show CDR1 as DFQATT and CDR2 as SNEGSKA (reference sequence). V shed 2 bases and J shed 9 bases, with 16 bases lying between them. The CDR3 contains 13 residues. The CDR3 loop reads CSARRGGRLSYTF. Written as DNA, the CDR3 is TGCAGTGCTAGACGGGGGGGGCGGTTGAGCTACACCTTC.

J is TRBJ1-6 and V is TRBV5-1; TRBD1 might be the D (5 bases). The CDR3 spans 13 residues. Trimming took off 5 bases at V and 8 bases at J, with 11 bases between the two ends. Germline CDR1 is SGHRS and CDR2 is YFSETQ. The CDR3: CASRPGMDSPLHF. CDR3 bases: TGCGCCAGCAGACCAGGGATGGATTCACCCCTCCACTTT.

The chain's CDR3 is CSAPLAGGPRETQYF. The CDR3 DNA reads TGCAGTGCTCCGCTAGCGGGGGGGCCTCGGGAGACCCAGTACTTC. The V call is TRBV20-1, the J call TRBJ2-5; 12 bases match TRBD2. Germline-derived CDR1 and CDR2 are DFQATT and SNEGSKA (reference sequence). V lost 5 bases, J lost 5 bases, and 9 bases stayed unmatched. There are 15 residues in the CDR3.

The rearrangement links TRBV6-5 to TRBJ2-3, with D perhaps TRBD2 (6 bases). The CDR3 runs 16 residues. The V end lost 4 bases, the J end lost 1 base, and 15 bases lay between the germline ends. The V gene's germline CDR1 is MNHEY and CDR2 SVGAGI. The CDR3 here is CASSSGGASGTDTQYF. In DNA form, the CDR3 reads TGTGCCAGCAGTTCTGGAGGGGCGAGTGGCACAGATACGCAGTATTTT.

V is TRBV19 and J is TRBJ1-5; TRBD1 matches 10 bases. V was clipped by 9 bases and J by 7 bases; unmatched bases: 6. Per the germline V gene, CDR1 is LNHDA and CDR2 is SQIVND (reference sequence). The CDR3 contains 13 residues. This CDR3 is CASSGTGAQPQHF. In DNA, the CDR3 is TGTGCCAGCTCCGGGACAGGGGCACAGCCCCAGCATTTT. Looking up the rest from reference TRBV19 and TRBJ1-5 gives the full variable domain: DGGITQSPKYLFRKEGQNVTLSCEQNLNHDAMYWYRQDPGQGLRLIYYSQIVNDFQKGDIAEGYSVSREKKESFPLTVTSAQKNPTAFYLCASSGTGAQPQHFGDGTRLSIL.

The rearrangement joins TRBV6-5 to TRBJ1-2, with 7 bases aligning to TRBD1. Trimming cost V 3 bases and J 5 bases; bases outside gene matches: 9. The CDR3 is 15 residues long. Germline V CDR1 and CDR2: MNHEY, SVGAGI. The DNA of the CDR3 is TGTGCCAGCAGTTATTCCGGGACAGCTGGTTATGGCTACACCTTC. Protein: CASSYSGTAGYGYTF.

J is TRBJ1-3 and V is TRBV29-1, with D unclear. With 4 bases removed from V and 5 bases from J, the gap between germline ends came to 6 bases. Germline CDR1 reads SQVTM; CDR2 reads ANQGSEA. CDR3 length equals 11 residues. The CDR3 is CSVGNRNTIYF. CDR3 sequence (DNA): TGCAGCGTTGGAAACAGAAACACCATATATTTT.

This CDR3 is CSVDMTRGVYGYTF. The DNA of the CDR3 is TGCAGCGTGGATATGACCAGGGGGGTCTATGGCTACACCTTC. This chain links TRBV29-1 with TRBJ1-2; TRBD1 matches at 7 bases. From germline, CDR1 is SQVTM and CDR2 ANQGSEA. V lost 6 bases, J lost 4 bases, and 11 bases stayed unmatched. The CDR3 length is 14 residues.